The rows below give T cell receptor beta chains drawn from one sample of a study of blood T cell repertoires in COVID-19. Sequenced by immunoSEQ multiplex PCR; TCRdb stores in-frame clones only, minus some. The table records 110,000 or so clones, roughly 80% of them present only once. The source material was peripheral blood. The receptors derive from a man in his forties or fifties with acute or convalescent COVID-19. CDR3s include the opening cysteine and the closing phenylalanine or tryptophan. Fields, in order: CDR3 length, V gene, CDR3 protein.

CDR3 length: 11; V gene: TRBV6-5; CDR3 protein: CASRSRAEAFF
CDR3 length: 14; V gene: TRBV19; CDR3 protein: CASSRRQAGNIQYF
CDR3 length: 15; V gene: TRBV14; CDR3 protein: CASNPTGAGNEKLFF
CDR3 length: 15; V gene: TRBV21-1; CDR3 protein: CASSKQLGGNTEAFF
CDR3 length: 15; V gene: TRBV6-5; CDR3 protein: CASSYSGTGGYEQYF
CDR3 length: 16; V gene: TRBV10-3; CDR3 protein: CAISDPGQRTGNTIYF
CDR3 length: 16; V gene: TRBV9; CDR3 protein: CASSVDGTGVTNTIYF
CDR3 length: 15; V gene: TRBV5-1; CDR3 protein: CASSLGGGIGYGYTF
CDR3 length: 14; V gene: TRBV5-4; CDR3 protein: CASSLDYQSGIQYF
CDR3 length: 11; V gene: TRBV25-1; CDR3 protein: CASNQGGGYTF
CDR3 length: 15; V gene: TRBV5-4; CDR3 protein: CASSLLQGAQGTQYF
CDR3 length: 14; V gene: TRBV19; CDR3 protein: CASSPQGANQPQHF
CDR3 length: 18; V gene: TRBV24-1; CDR3 protein: CATSGFSAGPEKDYGYTF
CDR3 length: 12; V gene: TRBV3-1/TRBV3-2; CDR3 protein: CASSAGRGEAFF